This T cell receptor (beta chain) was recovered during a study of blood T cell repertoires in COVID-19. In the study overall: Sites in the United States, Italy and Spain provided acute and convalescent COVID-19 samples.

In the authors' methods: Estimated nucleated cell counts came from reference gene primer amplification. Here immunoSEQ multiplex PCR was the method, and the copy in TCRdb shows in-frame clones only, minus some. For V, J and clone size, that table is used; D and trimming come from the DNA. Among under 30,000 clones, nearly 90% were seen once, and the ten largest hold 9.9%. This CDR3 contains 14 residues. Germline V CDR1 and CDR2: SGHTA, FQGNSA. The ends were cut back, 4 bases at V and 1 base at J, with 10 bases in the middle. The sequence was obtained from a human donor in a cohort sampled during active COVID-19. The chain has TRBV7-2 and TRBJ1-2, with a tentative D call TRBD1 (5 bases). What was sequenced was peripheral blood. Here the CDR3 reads CASSYETVNYGYTF. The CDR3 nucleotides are TGTGCCAGCAGCTACGAGACAGTTAACTATGGCTACACCTTC.